The clone carrying this T cell receptor (beta chain) was seen a few times. The data originate from a study of glioma-infiltrating T cells. TCR alpha and beta CDR3 regions were amplified from RNA using iRepertoire nested multiplex PCR. TCRdb called the multiplex PCR reads again in MiXCR, with one record for every CDR3 protein. The sample yields 400,000 or so distinct CDR3 sequences, around 45% seen once. Sequencing input: glioma tissue, nonneoplastic brain tissue, or PBMCs (not recorded which). The source is a human donor with low-grade glioma or glioblastoma, undergoing nonglioma brain surgery, or in good health (not recorded which).

Here the CDR3 DNA reads TGTGCCAGTAGTAACGGACTTGTTATTCCAGATACGCAGTATTTT. Protein product: CASSNGLVIPDTQYF. J is TRBJ2-3 and V is TRBV19; D may be TRBD2 (5 bases). Germline CDR1 reads LNHDA; CDR2 reads SQIVND (reference sequence). The CDR3 covers 15 residues. The V gene lost 4 bases and the J gene lost 4 bases, with 15 bases spanning the gap.